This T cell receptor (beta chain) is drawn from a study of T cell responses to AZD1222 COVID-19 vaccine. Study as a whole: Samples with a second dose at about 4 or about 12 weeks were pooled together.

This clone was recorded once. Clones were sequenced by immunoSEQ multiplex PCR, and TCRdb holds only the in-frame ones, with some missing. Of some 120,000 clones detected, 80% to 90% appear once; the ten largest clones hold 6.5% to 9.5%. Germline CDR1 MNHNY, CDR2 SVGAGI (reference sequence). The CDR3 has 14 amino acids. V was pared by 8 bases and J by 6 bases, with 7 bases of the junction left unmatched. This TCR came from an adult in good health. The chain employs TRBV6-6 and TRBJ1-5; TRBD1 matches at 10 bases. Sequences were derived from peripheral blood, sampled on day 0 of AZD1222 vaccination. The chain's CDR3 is CASSGTGETQPQHF. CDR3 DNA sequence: TGTGCCAGCTCCGGGACAGGGGAGACTCAGCCCCAGCATTTT.